What follows describes a single T cell receptor beta chain. The assay, immunoSEQ v3.0, was run at survey level. Profiled with immunoSEQ multiplex PCR; TCRdb holds only in-frame clones, not every one. The sample shows tens of thousands of clones, less than 85% of them seen only once. These data are taken from a study of long-term antiretroviral therapy in people with HIV. Specimens held 1-10 million cryopreserved PBMC prior to DNA extraction. Source: unsorted PBMCs, taken 0.5 years before starting antiretroviral therapy. This TCR was sampled from a man between 40 and 49 years old with HIV.

The CDR3 bases are TGTGCCAGCAGTTTGACAGGGCCGCGCCTGCAGCCCCAGCATTTT. It specifies CASSLTGPRLQPQHF. V and J are TRBV28 and TRBJ1-5, with 7 positions matching TRBD1. Trimming cost V 3 bases and J 7 bases; bases outside gene matches: 9. The CDR3 length is 15 residues. Germline loops: CDR1 MDHEN, CDR2 SYDVKM. The variable domain in full, completed from reference TRBV28 and TRBJ1-5, reads DVKVTQSSRYLVKRTGEKVFLECVQDMDHENMFWYRQDPGLGLRLIYFSYDVKMKEKGDIPEGYSVSREKKERFSLILESASTNQTSMYLCASSLTGPRLQPQHFGDGTRLSIL.